This T cell receptor (beta chain) was captured in a study of OX40 agonist ivuxolimab in advanced cancers. Germline lookup yields CDR1 LNHDA and CDR2 SQIVND (reference sequence). This CDR3 has 15 amino acids. The trim removed 3 bases at V and 4 bases at J, leaving 5 bases unmatched. The table came from immunoSEQ multiplex PCR; TCRdb's copy has only in-frame clones and leaves some out. The sample holds 35,000 to 45,000 clones, around four fifths seen once. The chain recombines TRBV19 with TRBJ1-4; 7 bases line up with TRBD1. The clonotype was recovered from an adult with an advanced solid tumor such as melanoma, head and neck, liver or kidney cancer. The input for sequencing was CD4+ or CD8+ T cells sorted from blood, taken in a trial of the OX40 agonist ivuxolimab. The CDR3 region is CASSMTGTVNEKLFF. CDR3 sequence (DNA): TGTGCCAGTAGTATGACCGGGACAGTTAATGAAAAACTGTTTTTT.